Below, 24 T cell receptor beta chains from the same sample are listed, as sequenced in a study of beta chain features in type 1 diabetes. Sequencing targeted expressed TCRB transcripts, as all isolated RNA had been reverse transcribed. Generated by immunoSEQ multiplex PCR, the TCRdb table keeps only in-frame clones and is missing some. The sample includes under 950,000 clones, roughly a sixth of them seen just once. Source material: naive CD4+ T cells from blood. These TCRs come from a woman younger than 30 in good health.

This clone was detected only a few times. One junction end does not reproduce the germline sequence, and a read error may be involved. The chain carries TRBV6-5 and TRBJ1-4, with no clear D. Germline-derived CDR1 and CDR2 are MNHEY and SVGAGI. The CDR3 is made up of 13 amino acids. This CDR3 reads CASSDTTNEKLFF. The CDR3 DNA reads as TGTGCCAGCAGTGACACAACGAATGAAAAACTGTTTTTT.

This clone was recorded a few times. The V and J genes are TRBV18 and TRBJ1-2; no definite D call. V was trimmed by 2 bases and J by 4 bases, leaving 8 bases between them. The CDR3 extends over 13 amino acids. Germline values: CDR1 KGHSH, CDR2 LQKENI. CDR3 DNA: TGTGCCAGCTCACCAGGAGGGTTCTATGGCTACACCTTC. Protein product: CASSPGGFYGYTF.

The J gene is TRBJ1-5, the V gene TRBV29-1; TRBD1 might be the D (5 bases). CDR3 length: 14 amino acids. Trimming removed 7 bases at V and 6 bases at J, with 19 bases between. Per germline, CDR1 SQVTM and CDR2 ANQGSEA. The CDR3, as DNA: TGCAGCGCCCTCACAAGGGGCGCAGGTCAGCCCCAGCATTTT. It encodes CSALTRGAGQPQHF.

In its sample, this clone was seen a few times. V gene TRBV7-2 combines with J gene TRBJ1-4; D gene ambiguous. V was clipped by 1 base and J by 2 bases, with 8 bases between them. The CDR3 has 15 residues. Germline assignment: CDR1 SGHTA and CDR2 FQGNSA. CDR3 nucleotide sequence: TGTGCCAGCAGCTTAGAGGGTGGGACTAATGAAAAACTGTTTTTT. Its translation is CASSLEGGTNEKLFF.

This clone was found a few times. V is TRBV5-4 and J is TRBJ1-1, with D maybe TRBD1 (5 bases). This CDR3 spans 13 amino acids. Trimming removed 0 bases at V and 6 bases at J, with 9 bases between. Germline V CDR1 and CDR2: SGHNT, YYREEE (reference sequence). The CDR3 region is CASSLVPGAEAFF. In DNA, the CDR3 is TGTGCCAGCAGCTTGGTCCCGGGGGCTGAAGCTTTCTTT. Combining the CDR3 with reference TRBV5-4 and TRBJ1-1 gives the whole variable domain ETGVTQSPTHLIKTRGQQVTLRCSSQSGHNTVSWYQQALGQGPQFIFQYYREEENGRGNFPPRFSGLQFPNYSSELNVNALELDDSALYLCASSLVPGAEAFFGQGTRLTVV.

This clone was counted between two and nine times. The J gene is TRBJ1-1, the V gene TRBV29-1; tentatively, D is TRBD1 (5 bases). The ends were cut back, 6 bases at V and 1 base at J, with 12 bases in the middle. The CDR3 runs 13 residues. Germline V gene sequence: CDR1 SQVTM, CDR2 ANQGSEA. The CDR3, as DNA: TGCAGCGTCAAGGGACGGGCGAACACTGAAGCTTTCTTT. Its protein product is CSVKGRANTEAFF.

The chain employs TRBV7-2 and TRBJ1-2, with 7 positions matching TRBD1. The germline V gene has CDR1 SGHTA and CDR2 FQGNSA. V shed 5 bases, J shed 2 bases, and the junction held 8 bases outside the gene matches. This CDR3 contains 15 residues. The CDR3 nucleotides read TGTGCCAGCAGCCCTCGGGACAGCCTGAACTATGGCTACACCTTC. It codes for CASSPRDSLNYGYTF.

Only a few counts were recorded for this clone. The J gene is TRBJ1-1, the V gene TRBV7-9; perhaps TRBD1 as D (5 bases). Trimming removed 2 bases at V and 4 bases at J, with 14 bases between. CDR3 length: 15 amino acids. CDR1 is SEHNR and CDR2 is FQNEAQ in the germline V gene (reference sequence). The CDR3 nucleotides are TGTGCCAGCAGCTTAACGGGGCTTGATAGCACTGAAGCTTTCTTT. It codes for CASSLTGLDSTEAFF.

V and J are TRBV7-9 and TRBJ2-7; D may be TRBD2 (6 bases). The germline V gene encodes CDR1 SEHNR and CDR2 FQNEAQ (reference sequence). V shed 6 bases and J shed 0 bases, with 27 bases lying between them. The CDR3 has 19 amino acids. The CDR3 sequence: CASSPPPVSGLRGSYEQYF. Written as DNA, the CDR3 is TGTGCCAGCAGTCCACCCCCTGTTAGCGGTCTAAGAGGCTCCTACGAGCAGTACTTC.

This clone was detected only a few times. The V call is TRBV5-6, the J call TRBJ1-1; D is possibly TRBD1 (6 bases). The CDR3 is made up of 13 amino acids. Germline V gene lookup returns CDR1 SGHDT and CDR2 YYEEEE. Trimming removed 7 bases at V and 1 base at J, with 11 bases between. This chain's CDR3 is CASRQGQNTEAFF. In DNA form, the CDR3 reads TGTGCCAGCCGGCAGGGGCAGAACACTGAAGCTTTCTTT. The full variable domain, rest sourced from reference TRBV5-6 and TRBJ1-1, is DAGVTQSPTHLIKTRGQQVTLRCSPKSGHDTVSWYQQALGQGPQFIFQYYEEEERQRGNFPDRFSGHQFPNYSSELNVNALLLGDSALYLCASRQGQNTEAFFGQGTRLTVV.

The rearrangement joins TRBV16 to TRBJ1-4; D ambiguous. This CDR3 comprises 13 residues. Trimming left V 4 bases short and J 10 bases short, with 13 bases between. CDR1 KGHSY and CDR2 FQNENV come from the germline V gene. As DNA, the CDR3 is TGTGCCAGCAGCCCACTAGTCATCGGAAAACTGTTTTTT. Protein product: CASSPLVIGKLFF.

The chain joins TRBV7-2 to TRBJ1-5; D call uncertain. This CDR3 spans 15 amino acids. V gave up 3 bases and J gave up 0 bases, with 9 bases separating them. Germline V gene sequence: CDR1 SGHTA, CDR2 FQGNSA. CDR3 sequence: CASSLIENSNQPQHF. In nucleotides, the CDR3 is TGTGCCAGCAGCTTGATTGAAAATAGCAATCAGCCCCAGCATTTT.

This clone has more than one count but fewer than ten. This chain uses TRBV28 with TRBJ1-2; D unclear. V lost 6 bases to trimming and J lost 6 bases, with 17 bases between them. Germline loops: CDR1 MDHEN, CDR2 SYDVKM. The CDR3 extends over 14 amino acids. CDR3 DNA: TGTGCCAGCAGCCTAACAAATTTTGTCAATGGCTACACCTTC. Its protein product is CASSLTNFVNGYTF.

This clone was seen only a few times. This chain uses TRBV5-4 with TRBJ2-7, with 11 bases identical to TRBD1. Germline V gene lookup returns CDR1 SGHNT and CDR2 YYREEE (reference sequence). V lost 2 bases, J lost 4 bases, and 5 bases stayed unmatched. This CDR3 spans 15 amino acids. CDR3 region: CASSLRRDRGYEQYF. The CDR3 DNA reads TGTGCCAGCAGCTTAAGACGGGACAGGGGGTACGAGCAGTACTTC.

This clone was observed at least ten times. The V call is TRBV10-3, the J call TRBJ2-3; D gene ambiguous. This CDR3 has 12 amino acids. The germline V and J ends were trimmed by 11 bases and 4 bases, with 13 bases remaining between them. CDR1 and CDR2 from the germline V gene are ENHRY and SYGVKD. Here the CDR3 reads CASGLSPDTQYF. In DNA, the CDR3 is TGTGCCTCGGGTCTGTCCCCAGATACGCAGTATTTT.

This clone was recorded a few times. This chain uses TRBV2 with TRBJ2-1; 7 nucleotides agree with TRBD2. V lost 1 base, J lost 15 bases, and 12 bases stayed unmatched. The CDR3 is 14 amino acids. Germline V gene sequence: CDR1 SNHLY, CDR2 FYNNEI. DNA for the CDR3: TGTGCCAGCAGTGAAGTAGGTCTCGGCGGGAGTAGGTTCTTC. Translating gives CASSEVGLGGSRFF. The whole variable domain, filled in from reference TRBV2 and TRBJ2-1, reads EPEVTQTPSHQVTQMGQEVILRCVPISNHLYFYWYRQILGQKVEFLVSFYNNEISEKSEIFDDQFSVERPDGSNFTLKIRSTKLEDSAMYFCASSEVGLGGSRFFGPGTRLTVL.

The chain uses TRBV7-9 and TRBJ2-7; 9 bases agree with TRBD1. Per germline, CDR1 SEHNR and CDR2 FQNEAQ (reference sequence). V lost 4 bases, J lost 2 bases, and 6 bases stayed unmatched. This CDR3 region has 15 residues. The CDR3 nucleotides are TGTGCCAGCAGCTCCGGGACAGGGATTCCCTACGAGCAGTACTTC. Translating gives CASSSGTGIPYEQYF.

Note on this clone: The sample has other DNA sequences that encode this CDR3 too. The chain uses TRBV5-1 and TRBJ2-3; D is ambiguous. Germline V CDR1 and CDR2: SGHRS, YFSETQ. The V end lost 1 base, the J end lost 3 bases, and 12 bases lay between the germline ends. The CDR3 spans 15 residues. This chain's CDR3 is CASSLFSILTDTQYF. CDR3 DNA sequence: TGCGCCAGCAGCTTGTTCTCAATTTTGACAGATACGCAGTATTTT.

This clone was counted only a few times. This chain links TRBV25-1 with TRBJ2-3; D not certain. V was shortened by 2 bases and J by 4 bases, with 10 bases between the two germline ends. Germline CDR1 and CDR2: MGHDK and SYGVNS. The CDR3 is 14 amino acids. The CDR3 nucleotides are TGTGCCAGCAGTGAACCCCCCTATCCAGATACGCAGTATTTT. It codes for CASSEPPYPDTQYF.

The rearrangement joins TRBV29-1 to TRBJ1-4; TRBD1 is a possible D gene (5 bases). CDR3 length: 10 amino acids. V lost 7 bases and J 5 bases, leaving 5 bases between the germline ends. From germline, CDR1 is SQVTM and CDR2 ANQGSEA. The CDR3 is CSGGNEKLFF. Here the CDR3 DNA reads TGCAGCGGGGGGAATGAAAAACTGTTTTTT.

About this clone itself: Other DNA sequences in the sample encode the same CDR3. The V call is TRBV6-6, the J call TRBJ2-7; TRBD1 matches at 9 bases. There are 13 residues in the CDR3. J was trimmed by 2 bases and V by 6 bases; bases with no gene match: 2. Germline V gene data show CDR1 as MNHNY and CDR2 as SVGAGI (reference sequence). The DNA for the CDR3 is TGTGCCAGCAGCCGGGACAGGGCCTACGAGCAGTACTTC. It translates to CASSRDRAYEQYF.

Worth noting for this clone: Other DNA variants within this sample encode the same CDR3. The gene calls are TRBV18 and TRBJ2-7; maybe TRBD1 (5 bases). This CDR3 is 13 amino acids long. The germline V gene has CDR1 KGHSH and CDR2 LQKENI. Trimming cost V 1 base and J 1 base, with 5 bases left between them. The CDR3 nucleotides are TGTGCCAGCTCACCACAGGGGTCCTACGAGCAGTACTTC. Its protein is CASSPQGSYEQYF.

This chain uses TRBV15 with TRBJ2-7, with D unresolved. Germline lookup yields CDR1 LNHNV and CDR2 YYDKDF (reference sequence). CDR3 length equals 14 residues. Trimming removed 0 bases at V and 6 bases at J, with 12 bases between. CDR3 DNA: TGTGCCACCAGCAGAGACCCCTCAATAGGCGAGCAGTACTTC. Its translation is CATSRDPSIGEQYF. Looking up the rest from reference TRBV15 and TRBJ2-7 gives the full variable domain: DAMVIQNPRYQVTQFGKPVTLSCSQTLNHNVMYWYQQKSSQAPKLLFHYYDKDFNNEADTPDNFQSRRPNTSFCFLDIRSPGLGDTAMYLCATSRDPSIGEQYFGPGTRLTVT.

The chain joins TRBV21-1 to TRBJ2-3; no DNA check was done on the table's D call, TRBD2. TRBV21-1 is described as a pseudogene. The CDR3 contains 19 residues. The CDR3 DNA reads TGTGCCAGCAGCAAAGCACTCGGTGGTCCTAGCGGGAGTTTTGATACGCAGTATTTT. It codes for CASSKALGGPSGSFDTQYF.